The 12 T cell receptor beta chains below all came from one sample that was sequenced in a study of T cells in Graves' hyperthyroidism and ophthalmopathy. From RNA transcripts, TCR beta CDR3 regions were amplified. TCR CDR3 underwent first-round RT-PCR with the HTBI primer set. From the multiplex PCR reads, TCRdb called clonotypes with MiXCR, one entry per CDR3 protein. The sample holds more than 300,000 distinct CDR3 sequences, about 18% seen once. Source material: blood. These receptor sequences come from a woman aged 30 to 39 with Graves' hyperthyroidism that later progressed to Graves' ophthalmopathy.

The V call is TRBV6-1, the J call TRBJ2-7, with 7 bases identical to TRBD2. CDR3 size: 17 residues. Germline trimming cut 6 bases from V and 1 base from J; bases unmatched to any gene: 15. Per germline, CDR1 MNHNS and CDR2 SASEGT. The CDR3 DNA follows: TGTGCCAGCAGAGGACTAGTCCCTCGAAAAGGGTCCTACGAGCAGTACTTC. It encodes CASRGLVPRKGSYEQYF.

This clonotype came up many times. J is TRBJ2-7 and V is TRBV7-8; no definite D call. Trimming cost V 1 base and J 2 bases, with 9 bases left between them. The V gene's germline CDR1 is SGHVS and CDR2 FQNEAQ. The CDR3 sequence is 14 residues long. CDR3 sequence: CASSLESSTYEQYF. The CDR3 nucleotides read TGTGCCAGCAGCTTAGAGAGCTCTACCTACGAGCAGTACTTC.

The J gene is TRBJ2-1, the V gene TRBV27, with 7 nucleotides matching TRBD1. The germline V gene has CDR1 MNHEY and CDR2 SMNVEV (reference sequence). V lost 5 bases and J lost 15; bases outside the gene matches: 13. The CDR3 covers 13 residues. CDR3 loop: CASSSRDSLPAFF. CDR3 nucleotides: TGTGCCAGCAGTAGCCGGGACAGCTTGCCTGCGTTCTTC.

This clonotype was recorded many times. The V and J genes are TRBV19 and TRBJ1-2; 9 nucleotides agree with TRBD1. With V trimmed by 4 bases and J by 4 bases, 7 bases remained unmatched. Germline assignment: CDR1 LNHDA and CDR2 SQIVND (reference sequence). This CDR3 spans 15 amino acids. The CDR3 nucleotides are TGTGCCAGTAGTACAACAGGGGGCGCCGGCTATGGCTACACCTTC. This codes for CASSTTGGAGYGYTF.

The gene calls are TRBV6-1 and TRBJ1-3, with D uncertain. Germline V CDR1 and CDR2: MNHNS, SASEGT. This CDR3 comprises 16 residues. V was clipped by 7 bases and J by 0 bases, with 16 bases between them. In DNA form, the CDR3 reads TGTGCCAGCAACTCCGCAGGAATAATCTCTGGAAACACCATATATTTT. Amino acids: CASNSAGIISGNTIYF.

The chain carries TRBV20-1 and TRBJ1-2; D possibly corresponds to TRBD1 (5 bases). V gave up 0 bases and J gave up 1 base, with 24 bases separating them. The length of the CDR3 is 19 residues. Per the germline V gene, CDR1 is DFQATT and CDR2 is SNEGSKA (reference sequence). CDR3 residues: CSARDSRQTFKLDNYGYTF. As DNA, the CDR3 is TGCAGTGCTAGAGATTCGAGACAGACTTTTAAGTTGGATAACTATGGCTACACCTTC.

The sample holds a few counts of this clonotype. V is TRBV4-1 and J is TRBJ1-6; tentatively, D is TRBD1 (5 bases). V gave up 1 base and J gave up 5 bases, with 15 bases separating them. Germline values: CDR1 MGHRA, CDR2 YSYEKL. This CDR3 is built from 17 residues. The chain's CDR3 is CASSQVWEGPHNSPLHF. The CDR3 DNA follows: TGCGCCAGCAGCCAAGTTTGGGAGGGACCTCATAATTCACCCCTCCACTTT.

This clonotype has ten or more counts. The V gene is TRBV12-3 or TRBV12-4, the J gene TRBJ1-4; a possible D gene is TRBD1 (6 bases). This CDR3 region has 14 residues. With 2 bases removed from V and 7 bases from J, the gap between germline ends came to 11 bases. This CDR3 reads CASSLSHRVEKLFF. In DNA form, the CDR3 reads TGTGCCAGCAGTTTAAGTCACAGGGTTGAAAAACTGTTTTTT.

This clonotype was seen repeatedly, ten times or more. Here the CDR3 reads CASSSPMGASTGELFF. CDR3 DNA: TGTGCCAGCAGTTCCCCTATGGGGGCTAGCACCGGGGAGCTGTTTTTT. The V gene is TRBV12-3 or TRBV12-4, the J gene TRBJ2-2; D might be TRBD1 (6 bases). Trimming stripped 4 bases from V and 4 bases from J, with 16 bases between. The CDR3 is made up of 16 amino acids.

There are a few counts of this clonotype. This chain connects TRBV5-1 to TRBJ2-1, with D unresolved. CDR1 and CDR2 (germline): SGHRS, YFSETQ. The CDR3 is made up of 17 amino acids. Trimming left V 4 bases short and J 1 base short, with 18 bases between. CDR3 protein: CASSPSRAVKSYNEQFF. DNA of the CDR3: TGCGCCAGCAGCCCATCTAGGGCAGTGAAATCCTACAATGAGCAGTTCTTC.

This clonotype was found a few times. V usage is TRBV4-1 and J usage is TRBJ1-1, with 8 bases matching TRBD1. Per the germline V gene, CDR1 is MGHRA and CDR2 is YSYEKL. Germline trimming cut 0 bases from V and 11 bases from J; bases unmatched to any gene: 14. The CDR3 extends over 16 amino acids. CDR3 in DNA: TGCGCCAGCAGCCAAGATCTTGCGGCAGGGGGCCTGAATGCTTTCTTT. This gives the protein CASSQDLAAGGLNAFF.

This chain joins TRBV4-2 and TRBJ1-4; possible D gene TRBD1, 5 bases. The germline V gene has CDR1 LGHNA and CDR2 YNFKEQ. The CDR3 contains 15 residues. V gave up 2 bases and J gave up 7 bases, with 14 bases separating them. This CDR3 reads CASSQPTVLGEKLFF. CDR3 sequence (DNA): TGTGCCAGCAGCCAACCGACAGTCCTGGGTGAAAAACTGTTTTTT.